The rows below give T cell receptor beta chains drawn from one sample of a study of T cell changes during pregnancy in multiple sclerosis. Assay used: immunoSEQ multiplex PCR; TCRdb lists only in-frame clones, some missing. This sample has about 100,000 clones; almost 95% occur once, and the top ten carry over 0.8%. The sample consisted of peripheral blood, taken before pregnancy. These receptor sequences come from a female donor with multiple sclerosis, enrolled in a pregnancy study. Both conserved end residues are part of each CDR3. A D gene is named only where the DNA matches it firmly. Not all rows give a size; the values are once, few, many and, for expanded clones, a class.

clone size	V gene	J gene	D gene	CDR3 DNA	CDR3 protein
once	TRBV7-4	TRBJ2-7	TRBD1	TGTGCCAGCAGCTCAGACAGGGCCTTGGCGCTGTACGAGCAGTACTTC	CASSSDRALALYEQYF
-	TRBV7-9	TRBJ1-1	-	TGTGCCAGCAGGGTAGGGGTGAACACTGAAGCTTTCTTT	CASRVGVNTEAFF
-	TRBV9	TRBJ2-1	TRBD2	TGTGCCAGCAGCGTAGAGTGGGGACTAGCGGGAGAGCAGTTCTTC	CASSVEWGLAGEQFF
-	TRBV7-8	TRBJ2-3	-	TGTGCCAGCAGCCTCGAATCCGGGGATACGCAGTATTTT	CASSLESGDTQYF
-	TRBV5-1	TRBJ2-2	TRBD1	TGCGCCAGCAGCTCTCAGGGGGCGGGGAACACCGGGGAGCTGTTTTTT	CASSSQGAGNTGELFF
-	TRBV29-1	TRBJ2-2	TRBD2	TGCAGCGCCGAATCTAGCGGGCCTAACACCGGGGAGCTGTTTTTT	CSAESSGPNTGELFF
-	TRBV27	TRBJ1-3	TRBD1	TGTGCCAGCAGTCTGACAGGGTCTGGAAACACCATATATTTT	CASSLTGSGNTIYF
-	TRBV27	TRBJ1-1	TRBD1	TGTGCCAGCAGTTTATGGTGGACAGGGAGGAACACTGAAGCTTTCTTT	CASSLWWTGRNTEAFF
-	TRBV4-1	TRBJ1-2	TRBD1	TGCGCCAGCAGCCTTGGGGACAGCACCTTCTATGGCTACACCTTC	CASSLGDSTFYGYTF
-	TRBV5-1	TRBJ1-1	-	TGCGCCAGCAGCTTGGAGTTGTTGGGCCTGAACACTGAAGCTTTCTTT	CASSLELLGLNTEAFF
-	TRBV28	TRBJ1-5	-	TGTGCCAGCAGTTGGACAGAGTACAATCAGCCCCAGCATTTT	CASSWTEYNQPQHF
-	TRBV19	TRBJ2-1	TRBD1	TGTGCCAGTAGTACCACTCCGACAGGGAGTTCCTACAATGAGCAGTTCTTC	CASSTTPTGSSYNEQFF
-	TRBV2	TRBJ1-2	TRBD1	TGTGCCAGCAGAACCGGGACAGAGCTTAACTATGGCTACACCTTC	CASRTGTELNYGYTF
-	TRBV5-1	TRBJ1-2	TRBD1	TGCGCCAGCAAAAGTGGGGACAGGGGATTAAACTATGGCTACACCTTC	CASKSGDRGLNYGYTF
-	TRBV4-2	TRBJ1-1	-	TGTGCCAGCAGCCAAGACCGCCGGACAGCGGGAACTGAAGCTTTCTTT	CASSQDRRTAGTEAFF
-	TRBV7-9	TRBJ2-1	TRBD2	TGTGCCAGCAGCTTAGGACCAGCGGGATACAATGAGCAGTTCTTC	CASSLGPAGYNEQFF
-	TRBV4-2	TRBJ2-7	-	TGTGCCAGCAGCCAAGATAGGCCCGCCCAGGGCGCCGTTAGCTCCTACGAGCAGTACTTC	CASSQDRPAQGAVSSYEQYF
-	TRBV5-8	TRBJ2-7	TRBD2	TGTGCCAGCAGCTTGCGGGGGGGGGACGGGTACGAGCAGTACTTC	CASSLRGGDGYEQYF
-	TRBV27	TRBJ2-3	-	TGTGCCAGCAGTTTTGCCGGGGCAGATACGCAGTATTTT	CASSFAGADTQYF
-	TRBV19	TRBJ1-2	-	TGTGCCAGTAGTATAGGGGGCAGGGCCGGCTATGGCTACACCTTC	CASSIGGRAGYGYTF
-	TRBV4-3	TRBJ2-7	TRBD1	TGCGCCAGCAGCCAAGCGACGTCTAACAGGGGACACGAGCAGTACTTC	CASSQATSNRGHEQYF
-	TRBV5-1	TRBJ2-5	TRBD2	TGCGCCAGCAGCTTGGCCATAGCGGGGGAGACCCAGTACTTC	CASSLAIAGETQYF
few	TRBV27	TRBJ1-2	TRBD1	TGTGCCAGCAGTGCCGCAGGGGGCCTCTACTATGGCTACACCTTC	CASSAAGGLYYGYTF
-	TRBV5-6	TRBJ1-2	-	TGTGCCAGCAGCTTGGGTGCCACTTCCGATGGCTACACCTTC	CASSLGATSDGYTF
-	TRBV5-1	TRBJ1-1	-	TGCGCCAGCAGTCCGGGGATAGTGGACACTGAAGCTTTCTTT	CASSPGIVDTEAFF
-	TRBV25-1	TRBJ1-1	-	TGTGCCAGCAGTGTCGGACTTAGGAACACTGAAGCTTTCTTT	CASSVGLRNTEAFF
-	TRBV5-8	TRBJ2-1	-	TGTGCCAGCAGCTTCACAGACTACTCCTACAATGAGCAGTTCTTC	CASSFTDYSYNEQFF
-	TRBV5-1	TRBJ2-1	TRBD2	TGCGCCAGCAGCTTGGTAGCGGGAGGGGGATACAATGAGCAGTTCTTC	CASSLVAGGGYNEQFF
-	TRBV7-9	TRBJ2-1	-	TGTGCCAGCAGCTTAGGATGGGCTAATGAGCAGTTCTTC	CASSLGWANEQFF
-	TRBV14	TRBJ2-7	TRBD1	TGTGCCAGCAGCCTGGACAGGGGATACGAGCAGTACTTC	CASSLDRGYEQYF
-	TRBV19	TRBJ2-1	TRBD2	TGTGCCAGTAGGGAAACTAGCGGAGCCTACAATGAGCAGTTCTTC	CASRETSGAYNEQFF
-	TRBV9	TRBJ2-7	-	TGTGCCAGCAGCGCCCGACTCCTCTCCTACGAGCAGTACTTC	CASSARLLSYEQYF
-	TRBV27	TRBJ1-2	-	TGTGCCAGCATTGGTAATATACAGGGAGTGAACTATGGCTACACCTTC	CASIGNIQGVNYGYTF
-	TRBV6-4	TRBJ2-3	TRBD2	TGTGTAGCGGGAGGCAGGGAGACAGATACGCAGTATTTT	CVAGGRETDTQYF
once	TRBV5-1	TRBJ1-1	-	TGCGCCAGCAGCCCCTCCCCAGGGGACACTGAAGCTTTCTTT	CASSPSPGDTEAFF
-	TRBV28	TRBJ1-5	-	TGTGCCAGCAGTCCGCCGGGACAACTTTATAGCAATCAGCCCCAGCATTTT	CASSPPGQLYSNQPQHF
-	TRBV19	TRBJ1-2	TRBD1	TGTGCCAGTAGTATCAGCCAGGGGGCGCGGGGCTACACCTTC	CASSISQGARGYTF
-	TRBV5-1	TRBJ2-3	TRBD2	TGCGCCAGCAGCTTGGACGGCGGGAGGGCAGATACGCAGTATTTT	CASSLDGGRADTQYF
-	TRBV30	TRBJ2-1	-	TGTGCCTGGAGTGTCGGGGTCGGCGGTCTAGCCGGGTTCTTC	CAWSVGVGGLAGFF
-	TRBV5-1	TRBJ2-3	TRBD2	TGCGCCAGCAGCTTGGTTGCTAGCGGGAGGGGCACAGATACGCAGTATTTT	CASSLVASGRGTDTQYF
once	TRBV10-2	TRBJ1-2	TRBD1	TGCGCCAGCAGCGAGACAGGGGTGGGGTATGGCTACACCTTC	CASSETGVGYGYTF
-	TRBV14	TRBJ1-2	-	TGTGCCAGCAGCCAAGACGCGGGGAACTATGGCTACACCTTC	CASSQDAGNYGYTF
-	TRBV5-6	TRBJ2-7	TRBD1	TGTGCCAGCAGCCTGACAGGGGCGACTTACGAGCAGTACTTC	CASSLTGATYEQYF
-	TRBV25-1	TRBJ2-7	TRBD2	TGTGCCAGCAGTGAATGCTATAGCGGGACGAGCTCCTACGAGCAGTACTTC	CASSECYSGTSSYEQYF
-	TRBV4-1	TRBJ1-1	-	TGCGCCAGCAGCCTAGTTATCGACAGATTGAACACTGAAGCTTTCTTT	CASSLVIDRLNTEAFF
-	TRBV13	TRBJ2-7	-	TGTGCCAGCAGCTTAGCTCCCTACGAGCAGTACTTC	CASSLAPYEQYF
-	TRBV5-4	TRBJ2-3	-	TGTGCCAGCAGCTTGGAGGGGAGCACAGATACGCAGTATTTT	CASSLEGSTDTQYF
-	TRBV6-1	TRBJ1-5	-	TGTGCCAGCAGTGAAGCGCCGGGGGGATATAGCAATCAGCCCCAGCATTTT	CASSEAPGGYSNQPQHF
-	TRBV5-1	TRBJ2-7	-	TGCGCCAGCAGCTTGGGGAGGACCCGCTCCTACGAGCAGTACTTC	CASSLGRTRSYEQYF
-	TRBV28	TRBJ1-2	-	TGTGCCAGCAGTTTCAGATCGGAGGTCGGTGGCTACACCTTC	CASSFRSEVGGYTF
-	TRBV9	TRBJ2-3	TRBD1	TGTGCCAGCAGCGTAGATCCGACAGGGGGCGCGACAGATACGCAGTATTTT	CASSVDPTGGATDTQYF
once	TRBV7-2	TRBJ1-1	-	TGTGCCAGCAGCTTAGGTTGGGCAGTTGAAGCTTTCTTT	CASSLGWAVEAFF
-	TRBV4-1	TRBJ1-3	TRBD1	TGCGCCAGCAGCCAACTTGGACAGGTTTATGGAAACACCATATATTTT	CASSQLGQVYGNTIYF
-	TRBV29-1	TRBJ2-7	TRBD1	TGCAGCGCGCGACAGGGGAGCTACGAGCAGTACTTC	CSARQGSYEQYF
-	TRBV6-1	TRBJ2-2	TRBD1	TGTGCCAGCAGGACAGGGGTCGGGGAGCTGTTTTTT	CASRTGVGELFF
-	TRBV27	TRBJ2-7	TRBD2	TGTGCCAGCAGTTTATGGTTGGGGGGGAGCTCCTACGAGCAGTACTTC	CASSLWLGGSSYEQYF